The entry below describes one T cell receptor beta chain. It lacks a known antigen. One base away there is no much larger clone; base qualities are not given. The library came from RT-PCR. TCRdb records Illumina HiSeq 2500 as the sequencer. TCRdb handled the public reads itself, with Q25 trimming in fastp and clone calling in MiXCR, and kept productive beta chains. Rows with one shared CDR3 protein collapse into an entry with the most common genes and DNA. This sample holds roughly 190,000 distinct CDR3 sequences; approximately 12% were observed only once. Clones ranked in the top ten supply 25% to 35% of the sample. CDR1 and CDR2, per the germline V gene (reference sequence), are LNHNV and YYDKDF. From its cysteine to its phenylalanine, the CDR3 spans 17 amino acids. The entry retains the CDR3 DNA only, 51 bases that are in frame from base 1. V is clipped by 5 bases and J by 0 bases, and the sequence between their germline boundaries is 19 bases long.

These data come from a study of response to subunit inactivated influenza vaccine (dated by TCRdb to the late 2010s). Background on the whole study: To follow how T cells responded to a trivalent subunit inactivated influenza vaccine, the researchers relied on deep quantitative profiling of the T cell receptor repertoire. Results the study describes overall, beyond this receptor: The authors suggested that each seasonal influenza vaccination may recruit only a limited number of new T cells.

These records were also assigned to another study, of T cells expressing NK-cell markers. As the second paper documents: TCR beta cDNA libraries were prepared using 5'RACE template switching, which introduced a universal primer site and unique molecular identifiers. Under ten donors provided sorted CD3+CD56+NKG2C+, CD3+CD56+NKG2C- and CD3+CD56-NKG2C+ T-cell subsets, whose TCR beta-chain repertoires were profiled. Among the eight sequenced donors, only one was HCMV-seronegative, while the other seven were HCMV-seropositive. To restrict sorting to alphabetaTCR-expressing T cells, an anti-gammadeltaTCR antibody was added in several experiments. For 5 or 6 donors, the dominant CD3+CD56+NKG2C+ clonotypes were among the top 10 CD8+ clonotypes and accounted for about 1.0-7.5% of CD8+ T cells. Those dominant clonotypes were again the most abundant among CD3+CD56-NKG2C+ cells in a few donors, at roughly 25-60.1%. It remained unclear whether the expanded NKG2C-expressing T cell clones were specific for HCMV antigens. The eight sequenced donors were randomly selected healthy volunteers, three men and five women. HCMV-specific IgG was detected in serum with a commercial ELISA kit to determine HCMV serostatus. Ficoll density gradient centrifugation was used to isolate peripheral blood mononuclear cells from blood. Magnetic immunoseparation with Miltenyi isolation kits was used to isolate CD4+ and CD8+ T cells from PBMC. cDNA synthesis was primed from the TCR beta constant segment and was followed by two successive PCR amplification steps. The libraries were sequenced on Illumina HiSeq 2000/2500, MiSeq or NextSeq, producing 2 x 150 bp reads. MIGEC was used to demultiplex reads and group reads by UMI, and MiTCR was used to assemble and quantify clonotypes. To exclude erroneous sequences, any TCR cDNA sequence not supported by at least two reads was discarded. Downstream repertoire analysis used the tcR package, and clonotypes were matched across fractions by CDR3 nucleotide sequence plus V segment. Antigen specificity was annotated against VDJdb with VDJmatch, allowing one amino acid substitution in CDR3.

This chain is built from TRBV15 and TRBJ1-1, with no reliable assignment of the D segment. The specimen comprised CD8+ T cells sorted from PBMCs, sampled 11 to 12 days after vaccination. This clonotype was obtained from a man in his fifties who received an inactivated influenza vaccine. Donor details come from another sample of the same person, matched by shared clones. The DNA is TGTGCCACCAGCGGATTTGGTGGCAGGCGCATGAACACTGAAGCTTTCTTT. It translates to CATSGFGGRRMNTEAFF.